Listed here are 15 T cell receptor beta chains from one sample, sequenced in a study of cytomegalovirus exposure and HLA in healthy donors. Amplification used 60 Vbeta primers and 13 Jbeta primers. Using immunoSEQ multiplex PCR, the repertoire was profiled, and TCRdb retains in-frame clones only, with some absent. There are 130,000 to 150,000 clones in the sample; around 78% occur only once, and around 2.9% lies in the top ten. The material sequenced was PBMCs. Receptors were obtained from a middle-aged man in good health and CMV-seropositive.

The rearrangement joins TRBV15 to TRBJ2-1, with D maybe TRBD1 (6 bases). Trimming shortened V by 1 base and J by 4 bases, and 11 bases separated the two germline ends. The CDR3 has 15 residues. Germline values: CDR1 LNHNV, CDR2 YYDKDF (reference sequence). CDR3 amino acids: CATSRAGVGYNEQFF. DNA for the CDR3: TGTGCCACCAGCAGAGCAGGGGTGGGTTACAATGAGCAGTTCTTC.

CDR3 protein: CASSPGTEPSYEQYF. For the CDR3, the DNA is TGTGCCAGCAGTCCGGGGACAGAACCATCCTACGAGCAGTACTTC. The chain uses TRBV27 and TRBJ2-5, with 7 bases lining up with TRBD1. Matching the DNA end better, TRBJ2-7 makes the J call doubtful. Germline values: CDR1 MNHEY, CDR2 SMNVEV (reference sequence). This CDR3 has 15 residues.

The chain combines TRBV5-1 with TRBJ2-6; 12 nucleotides line up with TRBD1. With 2 bases clipped from V and 0 bases from J, the junction kept 6 bases outside the gene matches. CDR3 length equals 19 residues. Germline values: CDR1 SGHRS, CDR2 YFSETQ. CDR3 amino acids: CASSFPRDRGHSGANVLTF. CDR3 nucleotide sequence: TGCGCCAGCAGCTTCCCGAGGGACAGGGGGCACTCTGGGGCCAACGTCCTGACTTTC.

With regard to this clone: Germline is not matched at one junction end, which may reflect a read error. The CDR3 DNA sequence: TGTTCCAGCAGCCCTCAGGGATACAGTGGCTACACCTTC. Amino acid sequence: CSSSPQGYSGYTF. The chain has TRBV7-9 and TRBJ1-2; the D gene is possibly TRBD1 (5 bases). Germline V lookup: CDR1 SEHNR, CDR2 FQNEAQ (reference sequence). CDR3 size: 13 residues.

This sequence joins TRBV30 and TRBJ2-3, with D tentatively TRBD2 (6 bases). Germline V lookup: CDR1 GTSNPN, CDR2 SVGIG (reference sequence). This CDR3 comprises 11 residues. The V end was cut by 5 bases, the J end by 7 bases, with 10 bases between. The CDR3 region is CAWGTSYTQYF. Here the CDR3 DNA reads TGTGCCTGGGGGACTTCTTATACGCAGTATTTT.

This clone was detected only once. V is TRBV27 and J is TRBJ2-7, with 10 positions matching TRBD2. The germline V gene encodes CDR1 MNHEY and CDR2 SMNVEV (reference sequence). The CDR3 sequence is 15 residues long. V shed 5 bases and J 4 bases; nucleotides not matched to a gene: 8. This CDR3 reads CASSPRLAGPYEQYF. In DNA form, the CDR3 reads TGTGCCAGCAGTCCCCGACTAGCGGGTCCTTACGAGCAGTACTTC.

This chain uses TRBV9 with TRBJ2-1, with D maybe TRBD2 (6 bases). This CDR3 is built from 16 residues. V lost 0 bases, J lost 2 bases, and 12 bases lay in between. Looked up from germline, CDR1 is SGDLS and CDR2 is YYNGEE. CDR3 sequence (DNA): TGTGCCAGCAGCGTAGACGACGGGAGTGCCTACAATGAGCAGTTCTTC. Its translation: CASSVDDGSAYNEQFF.

The chain links TRBV7-2 to TRBJ2-2; D is undetermined. The CDR3 is 11 amino acids. The germline V and J ends were trimmed by 5 bases and 7 bases, with 5 bases remaining between them. Looked up from germline, CDR1 is SGHTA and CDR2 is FQGNSA. CDR3: CASSPSGELFF. For the CDR3, the DNA is TGTGCCAGCAGCCCCAGCGGGGAGCTGTTTTTT.

This clone was counted only a few times. This chain links TRBV7-2 with TRBJ2-3; D may be TRBD2 (5 bases). Trimming took 0 bases from V and 4 from J, leaving 8 bases between them. This CDR3 contains 14 residues. Germline CDR1 SGHTA, CDR2 FQGNSA. The CDR3 nucleotides read TGTGCCAGCAGCTTAGCAGCGGTAGCAGATACGCAGTATTTT. It yields the protein CASSLAAVADTQYF.

The rearrangement links TRBV19 to TRBJ1-2; D ambiguous. The V end lost 6 bases, the J end lost 6 bases, and 14 bases lay between the germline ends. CDR3 length: 13 amino acids. Germline CDR1 LNHDA, CDR2 SQIVND (reference sequence). As DNA, the CDR3 is TGTGCCAGTAGCGTAACTCTAACCCATGGCTACACCTTC. Residues: CASSVTLTHGYTF.

The chain uses TRBV7-3 and TRBJ1-1, with D unresolved. Per the germline V gene, CDR1 is SGHTA and CDR2 is FQGTGA. This CDR3 is 13 amino acids long. Trimming took off 6 bases at V and 0 bases at J, with 8 bases between the two ends. The DNA of the CDR3 is TGTGCCAGCAGTACCTACCTGAACACTGAAGCTTTCTTT. It yields the protein CASSTYLNTEAFF. The entire variable domain, with the rest obtained from reference TRBV7-3 and TRBJ1-1, is as follows: GAGVSQTPSNKVTEKGKYVELRCDPISGHTALYWYRQSLGQGPEFLIYFQGTGAADDSGLPNDRFFAVRPEGSVSTLKIQRTERGDSAVYLCASSTYLNTEAFFGQGTRLTVV.

The rearrangement uses TRBV30 and TRBJ1-4; 9 nucleotides line up with TRBD1. V lost 4 bases to trimming and J lost 7 bases; unmatched junction nucleotides: 7. From germline, CDR1 is GTSNPN and CDR2 SVGIG (reference sequence). This CDR3 has 14 residues. In nucleotides, the CDR3 is TGTGCCTGGAACCTACAGGGGGCGTTTGAAAAACTGTTTTTT. Translation gives CAWNLQGAFEKLFF. The whole variable domain, filled in from reference TRBV30 and TRBJ1-4, reads SQTIHQWPATLVQPVGSPLSLECTVEGTSNPNLYWYRQAAGRGLQLLFYSVGIGQISSEVPQNLSASRPQDRQFILSSKKLLLSDSGFYLCAWNLQGAFEKLFFGSGTQLSVL.

The V gene is TRBV2, the J gene TRBJ2-2, with D perhaps matching TRBD2 (6 bases). Germline V gene sequence: CDR1 SNHLY, CDR2 FYNNEI. This CDR3 region has 15 residues. The ends were cut back, 8 bases at V and 7 bases at J, with 20 bases in the middle. The CDR3 DNA reads TGTGCCAGCTTACTCACCCGGGGGAGTGTCGGGGAGCTGTTTTTT. This gives the protein CASLLTRGSVGELFF.

The chain joins TRBV7-9 to TRBJ2-7, with TRBD1 matching 8 bases. Trimming cost V 5 bases and J 2 bases; bases outside gene matches: 8. The V gene's germline CDR1 is SEHNR and CDR2 FQNEAQ (reference sequence). This CDR3 has 15 residues. The CDR3 sequence: CASSPGTGPTYEQYF. CDR3 nucleotides: TGTGCCAGCAGCCCAGGGACAGGACCTACCTACGAGCAGTACTTC. Combining the CDR3 with reference TRBV7-9 and TRBJ2-7 gives the whole variable domain DTGVSQNPRHKITKRGQNVTFRCDPISEHNRLYWYRQTLGQGPEFLTYFQNEAQLEKSRLLSDRFSAERPKGSFSTLEIQRTEQGDSAMYLCASSPGTGPTYEQYFGPGTRLTVT.

The rearrangement uses TRBV6-1 and TRBJ2-5; D is possibly TRBD1 (5 bases). Judging by the DNA end, TRBJ2-7 fits better; the J call may be wrong. The CDR3 length is 15 residues. Germline CDR1 MNHNS, CDR2 SASEGT. The CDR3 here is CASSEVGPGRLEQYF. CDR3 DNA: TGTGCCAGCAGTGAAGTGGGGCCAGGCAGGCTCGAGCAGTACTTC.